Below, 19 T cell receptor beta chains from the same sample are listed, as sequenced in a study of T cells in Graves' hyperthyroidism and ophthalmopathy. Researchers amplified the TCR beta CDR3 regions from RNA transcripts. The TCR CDR3 was amplified in a first-round RT-PCR using the HTBI primer set. TCRdb used MiXCR to reprocess the multiplex PCR reads, holding one entry per CDR3 protein. The table has roughly 150,000 distinct CDR3 sequences, over 8% seen once. Sequencing input: blood. These receptors were obtained from a woman aged 18-29 years with Graves' hyperthyroidism that later progressed to Graves' ophthalmopathy.

CDR3 region: CASSQERRPTEAFF. The CDR3, as DNA: TGCGCCAGCAGCCAAGAACGGCGTCCCACTGAAGCTTTCTTT. This chain connects TRBV4-1 to TRBJ1-1; D gene ambiguous. The CDR3 is 14 amino acids. Germline assignment: CDR1 MGHRA and CDR2 YSYEKL. V dropped 0 bases and J dropped 4 bases, with 9 bases sitting between them.

In this sample, this clonotype turned up many times. The V and J genes are TRBV10-3 and TRBJ1-1; tentatively, D is TRBD1 (5 bases). The CDR3 contains 13 residues. Per the germline V gene, CDR1 is ENHRY and CDR2 is SYGVKD. The V end was cut by 10 bases, the J end by 5 bases, with 17 bases between. CDR3 in DNA: TGTGCCACCACACAGGAATTGCAAACTGAAGCTTTCTTT. Translating it yields CATTQELQTEAFF.

This clonotype has only a few counts. The V and J genes are TRBV3-1 and TRBJ2-1; 7 bases line up with TRBD1. The junction had 12 bases not matched to a gene; V was cut back by 3 bases and J by 7 bases. This CDR3 contains 16 residues. The germline V gene has CDR1 LGHDT and CDR2 YNNKEL (reference sequence). The CDR3 DNA is TGTGCCAGCAGCCACTTACAAGGACAGGTCGCAAATGAGCAGTTCTTC. Encoded protein: CASSHLQGQVANEQFF.

This clonotype occurred a few times. This chain uses TRBV20-1 with TRBJ1-3; D remains unclear. The CDR3 spans 12 residues. Deletions cut 0 bases from V and 3 bases from J, with 3 bases between. Germline CDR1 DFQATT, CDR2 SNEGSKA (reference sequence). The CDR3 loop is CSARDNGNTIYF. The DNA of the CDR3 is TGCAGTGCTAGAGATAATGGAAACACCATATATTTT.

The chain employs TRBV3-1 and TRBJ2-3, with TRBD2 identical over 8 bases. The CDR3 sequence is 17 residues long. The germline V gene has CDR1 LGHDT and CDR2 YNNKEL (reference sequence). The V gene end was trimmed by 0 bases and the J gene end by 2 bases; junction bases not matched to a gene: 7. The CDR3 region has the DNA TGTGCCAGCAGCCAAGACCCAACCGGGAGGGCCACAGATACGCAGTATTTT. Translated, it gives CASSQDPTGRATDTQYF.

This clonotype was detected ten times or more. The rearrangement uses TRBV2 and TRBJ2-2; TRBD2 matches 12 bases. The V gene's germline CDR1 is SNHLY and CDR2 FYNNEI. The CDR3 runs 18 residues. Trimming took 4 bases from V and 3 from J; bases not matched to a gene: 9. The chain's CDR3 is CASSVPTSGGTYTGELFF. DNA of the CDR3: TGTGCCAGCAGTGTCCCTACTAGCGGGGGGACCTACACCGGGGAGCTGTTTTTT.

Ten or more counts support this clonotype. This chain joins TRBV20-1 and TRBJ1-2; tentative D call: TRBD1 (6 bases). Trimming took off 3 bases at V and 4 bases at J, with 15 bases between the two ends. This CDR3 has 14 amino acids. Germline assignment: CDR1 DFQATT and CDR2 SNEGSKA (reference sequence). Here the CDR3 reads CSASSDRPFYGYTF. CDR3 sequence (DNA): TGCAGTGCTAGTTCGGACAGACCGTTCTATGGCTACACCTTC.

This clonotype was seen a few times. The chain couples TRBV19 to TRBJ1-5, with 8 nucleotides matching TRBD1. This CDR3 has 15 amino acids. The germline V gene has CDR1 LNHDA and CDR2 SQIVND (reference sequence). Trimming removed 3 bases from V and 6 bases from J; junction bases left unmatched: 7. CDR3 sequence reads: CASSIRTGLGQPQHF. The CDR3 DNA reads as TGTGCCAGTAGTATTAGGACAGGGCTGGGTCAGCCCCAGCATTTT. Full variable domain (rest looked up from reference TRBV19 and TRBJ1-5): DGGITQSPKYLFRKEGQNVTLSCEQNLNHDAMYWYRQDPGQGLRLIYYSQIVNDFQKGDIAEGYSVSREKKESFPLTVTSAQKNPTAFYLCASSIRTGLGQPQHFGDGTRLSIL.

At least ten counts were recorded for this clonotype. The J gene is TRBJ2-3, the V gene TRBV28; 8 nucleotides match TRBD1. Trimming at V came to 4 bases and at J to 4 bases, leaving 7 bases not matched to a gene. The CDR3 contains 15 residues. CDR1 and CDR2 (germline): MDHEN, SYDVKM. As DNA, the CDR3 is TGTGCCAGCAGTTCAGTCAGGGGGCTGTCAGATACGCAGTATTTT. This codes for CASSSVRGLSDTQYF.

Many counts were recorded for this clonotype. The chain carries TRBV12-3 or TRBV12-4 and TRBJ1-2; weak D call: TRBD1 (5 bases). V dropped 5 bases and J dropped 4 bases, with 17 bases sitting between them. The CDR3 has 15 amino acids. Here the CDR3 DNA reads TGTGCCAGCAGTCCCCGTGCGTGGCAGGGCTATGGCTACACCTTC. This sequence encodes CASSPRAWQGYGYTF.

This clonotype was detected ten times or more. CDR3: CSVDSGGFGGYTF. For the CDR3, the DNA is TGCAGCGTTGATTCTGGGGGATTTGGTGGCTACACCTTC. The V call is TRBV29-1, the J call TRBJ1-2, with D perhaps matching TRBD1 (5 bases). The V gene's germline CDR1 is SQVTM and CDR2 ANQGSEA. This CDR3 contains 13 residues. V was clipped by 3 bases and J by 7 bases, with 15 bases between them.

This clonotype was counted between two and nine times. This chain joins TRBV10-2 and TRBJ1-6; D remains unclear. The CDR3 runs 15 residues. Between the trimmed V and J ends, which lost 2 bases and 7 bases, there was a span of 12 bases. CDR1 is WSHSY, CDR2 SAAADI, per germline. CDR3 region: CASSEPPLGNSPLHF. As DNA, the CDR3 is TGCGCCAGCAGTGAGCCCCCCCTCGGAAATTCACCCCTCCACTTT.

Ten or more counts support this clonotype. The chain joins TRBV5-1 to TRBJ1-2, with D possibly TRBD1 on 6 matching bases. The V end lost 3 bases, the J end lost 6 bases, and 18 bases lay between the germline ends. Germline CDR1 is SGHRS and CDR2 is YFSETQ. The CDR3 spans 15 residues. This CDR3 reads CASSSEVQGVNGYTF. The CDR3 DNA reads TGCGCCAGCAGCTCTGAAGTACAGGGCGTCAATGGCTACACCTTC.

J is TRBJ1-5 and V is TRBV6-5; weak D call: TRBD1 (5 bases). V was clipped by 0 bases and J by 6 bases, with 9 bases between them. This CDR3 has 14 residues. CDR1 is MNHEY and CDR2 is SVGAGI in the germline V gene. The CDR3 DNA reads TGTGCCAGCAGTTACTCAGGGGCAGGTCAGCCCCAGCATTTT. Its protein is CASSYSGAGQPQHF.

This clonotype has at least ten counts. This CDR3 reads CASSVVGAEQYF. The CDR3 bases are TGTGCCAGCAGCGTAGTTGGGGCCGAGCAGTACTTC. This chain uses TRBV9 with TRBJ2-7, with a possible D match to TRBD1 (5 bases). The CDR3 has 12 residues. Germline V gives CDR1 SGDLS, CDR2 YYNGEE. V was cut by 0 bases and J by 6 bases, with 7 bases left in between.

In its sample, this clonotype was seen many times. The chain combines TRBV15 with TRBJ1-1; D unclear. V lost 1 base to trimming and J lost 0 bases, with 6 bases between them. Germline loops: CDR1 LNHNV, CDR2 YYDKDF (reference sequence). CDR3 length equals 14 residues. The chain's CDR3 is CATSRGPVNTEAFF. The CDR3 bases are TGTGCCACCAGCAGAGGTCCGGTGAACACTGAAGCTTTCTTT.

This clonotype was counted at least ten times. Relative to the germline gene, one junction end is altered; a read error may explain this. The rearrangement links TRBV27 to TRBJ2-3, with TRBD1 as a possible D gene (7 bases). CDR1 is MNHEY, CDR2 SMNVEV, per germline (reference sequence). The CDR3 is 15 residues long. For the CDR3, the DNA is TGTGCCAGCAGTCTATCAGGGGGGAGCACAGATACGCAGTATTTT. This codes for CASSLSGGSTDTQYF.

The sample holds many counts of this clonotype. The chain links TRBV11-2 to TRBJ1-5, with D maybe TRBD1 (6 bases). Trimming cost V 1 base and J 2 bases, with 18 bases left between them. The germline V gene has CDR1 SGHAT and CDR2 FQNNGV. This CDR3 is built from 18 residues. CDR3 region: CASSLGQLGARGNQPQHF. CDR3 sequence (DNA): TGTGCCAGCAGCTTAGGTCAGCTGGGGGCGCGGGGCAATCAGCCCCAGCATTTT.

This clonotype was counted at least ten times. This rearrangement joins TRBV7-8 to TRBJ2-5, with D possibly matching TRBD1 (8 bases). The ends were cut back, 5 bases at V and 5 bases at J, with 21 bases in the middle. The CDR3 is 16 residues long. CDR1 is SGHVS, CDR2 FQNEAQ, per germline. Here the CDR3 DNA reads TGTGCCAGCAGCCTCTTCGTCACAGGGGGGGGGGAGACCCAGTACTTC. This sequence encodes CASSLFVTGGGETQYF.